This TCR beta chain was obtained from a study of cytomegalovirus exposure and HLA in healthy donors (dated by TCRdb to about 2017). For context, the study as a whole: An earlier analysis of several hundred of the donors reported 276 Gb of sequence data and 90 million to 120 million unique TCR beta sequences obtained from 180 million or so T cells. Roughly 300 gigabases of sequencing data and 80 million or so unique TCR sequences were included in an early release covering 550 to 800 HLA-typed donors. Of the roughly 400 genotyped donors, about 80% fell in the genetic ancestry cluster associated with self-reported Caucasian donors. The study aimed to test whether signatures of past pathogen exposure could be identified by cataloging public T cell receptors. The study used immunosequencing to profile the T cell repertoires of 600 to 850 subjects and linked those repertoires to cytomegalovirus serostatus. A separate validation cohort of more than 100 different subjects was used in addition to the approximately 640-subject first cohort. High-throughput TCR immunosequencing, statistical association of individual TCRs with disease status, and machine learning were combined to predict cytomegalovirus infection status. To study patterns of TCR occurrence, a later analysis re-analyzed previously published TCR beta repertoires from 500 to 850 donors and added high-resolution HLA genotyping. Rather than drawing on any new phenotypic data, the later analysis identified candidate immune exposures from TCR beta sequences and the way those sequences occurred across donors. In an earlier analysis of about 590 of the donors, high-throughput TCR beta sequencing was used to judge whether each TCR beta V gene segment behaved as functional or pseudogenic. Donor age, sex, ethnicity and CMV serostatus were collected together with the repertoire data. A later genetic analysis used genome-wide SNP genotypes for about 65% of the 666 donors, treating that subset as a discovery cohort. Every discovery cohort repertoire had been produced on one sequencing platform. Both class I and class II loci were covered by HLA typing, at four-digit resolution. Typing coverage differed by locus: A, B, C, DRB1 and DQB1 were typed in about 629-640 donors, DQA1 in 500 to 550, DPA1 in 606, and DPB1 in just under 490. A handful of DR-DQ haplotypes were treated as single units for association and clustering because of strong linkage in the cohort. Across approximately 400 genotyped donors of the cohort, an average of about 200,000 unique TCR beta nucleotide sequences per donor were sequenced, and around 19% of those sequences were non-productive. Points the paper makes about the study in general: In a later analysis, several top co-occurrence clusters were reported to appear linked to parvovirus B19, influenza, CMV and Epstein-Barr virus. It was suggested by the authors that the approach could potentially be generalized to other disease states and immunological phenotypes. While some public TCRs were present in many individuals, most TCR sequences turned up only very rarely across donors. In a later analysis, the rate of TCR association differed among HLA loci, with DRB1 alleles having the most associated TCRs and HLA-C alleles having the fewest. The sequencing pipeline was judged likely to have produced a cluster of highly shared sequence variants as a technical artifact. A further reported finding was that TCR beta sequences accurately predicted the HLA-A and HLA-B alleles for most subjects in the first cohort. In an earlier analysis of more than 500 of the donors, most TCR beta V segments appeared in productive rearrangements about 87% or about 30% of the time, broadly matching IMGT annotations. The 87-base-pair reads could not distinguish some IMGT-functional V segments, including TRBV6-2 and TRBV6-3, so those segments were excluded. At a false discovery rate of 0.05, a later analysis linked some 18,000 TCR beta sequences to specific HLA alleles. A later analysis found that HLA-associated TCR beta chains were more clonally expanded and had lower generation probabilities than equally common non-associated chains. V-gene and J-gene trimming of TCR beta chains was associated with a missense DCLRE1C variant in a later genetic analysis, and the association was replicated in an independent cohort. The study gave a list of some 150 TCR beta chains associated with cytomegalovirus. The cohort was sequenced for TCR beta chains only, and without alpha or paired-chain data the features that could be detected were limited. About 15 rarely observed V segments, including chromosome 9 orphons, were excluded from the earlier analysis of several hundred of the donors because counts were too low. Most CMV-associated TCR beta chains appeared to be HLA-restricted in a later analysis, and the HLA associations seemed to be driven largely by CMV exposure. Immune exposure information for the cohort was limited to CMV serostatus. Cytomegalovirus status was reported to be diagnosed by the classifier with high specificity and sensitivity in both the original and validation cohorts. HLA typing was unavailable for some donors at each locus, so association tests used only the typed subset. Correlated functional status among segregating V segments might reflect linkage disequilibrium, but an unknown experimental factor could not be ruled out. Presence/absence analyses assumed roughly uniform sequencing depth across donors, an assumption that may not hold. In vitro tests confirmed that a few of the cytomegalovirus-associated TCR beta chains recognize cytomegalovirus antigens. According to a later genetic analysis, donors in an Asian-associated ancestry cluster had fewer N-insertions in productive TCRs than the approximately 690-donor mean. When HLA alleles, especially DR and DQ, strongly co-occurred, attributing TCR associations to individual alleles was difficult.

Including the terminal cysteine and phenylalanine, the CDR3 comprises 12 residues. Solely the CDR3 DNA is kept, with 36 bases framed from the first base. Reading the germline V gene gives CDR1 MGHDK and CDR2 SYGVNS. V drops 5 bases and J drops 1 base, leaving 6 bases in between. Receptors were amplified or captured by the immunoSEQ multiplex PCR assay. For the multiplex PCR, a mixture combining 60 forward primers for TCR Vbeta segments and 13 reverse primers for TCR Jbeta segments was used. Amplification of the CDR3 region of rearranged TCR beta genes was performed with a multiplex PCR assay on genomic DNA. On the Illumina HiSeq System, the amplified TCR beta libraries were sequenced as 87-base-pair reads. The authors processed their data as follows. A later analysis tallied 80 million to 95 million unique TCR beta chains across the 550 to 850 repertoires, and about 10 million of those chains were shared by two or more donors. Raw reads were error-corrected and collapsed into unique sequences with a nearest-neighbor algorithm that merged closely related sequences to remove PCR and sequencing errors. CDR3 sequences were aligned to IMGT reference sequences to assign V, D and J gene segments. For a sequence to be retained, a match of at least six nucleotides to both a V gene segment and a J gene segment was required. A rearrangement was called productive if the CDR3 had no stop codons and remained in frame with V and J, and every other rearrangement was called non-productive. Following IMGT convention, CDR3 was defined as the stretch from the second conserved V-encoded cysteine up to the conserved J-encoded phenylalanine. In an earlier analysis of roughly 580 of the donors, sequences lacking an unambiguous match to a single V gene segment were excluded. An earlier analysis of fewer than 650 of the donors classified V segments as functional when productive rearrangements were above 56.7% and as segregating when the standard deviation between donors was above 5%. A statistical classification framework was built to diagnose cytomegalovirus status from the catalog of TCR beta chain sequences. V and J gene assignment, in a later analysis, came from comparing TCR nucleotide sequences with IMGT/GENE-DB human TR gene sequences. Using the TCRdist pipeline, a later analysis assigned CDR3 sequences along with most-parsimonious VDJ recombination scenarios. A later analysis defined each TCR beta chain by its CDR3 amino acid sequence plus V-gene family, and excluded reads lacking a unique V-gene family. In a later analysis, 450 to 600 highly shared, low-generation-probability nucleotide sequences were removed to address suspected cross-contamination and a sequencing artifact. A later analysis calculated a clonal expansion index for each public chain from normalized within-repertoire ranks of inferred template counts. Generation probabilities in a later analysis came from a VDJ recombination model fitted to out-of-frame rearrangements, and those results were checked against IGoR. A later analysis scored TCR-TCR, TCR-HLA and TCR-CMV co-occurrence with hypergeometric tests, applying a repertoire-size bias correction to TCR pairs. To estimate false discovery rates, a later analysis permuted the HLA or CMV assignments 20 times. In a later analysis, co-occurring TCRs were grouped using DBSCAN, with TCRdist sequence similarity added in when clustering inside HLA-allele-positive subsets. For co-occurrence clustering, repertoires with fewer than 30,000 or more than 120,000 public chains were excluded, along with four or five repertoires with anomalous nucleotide sharing. As stored in TCRdb, this immuneACCESS dataset retains in-frame rearrangements with V and J assigned. A fraction of the clones does not appear; measured against another copy, unresolved V genes explain less than half of the discrepancy, and the remainder lacks a known reason. That table is the source of V, J and clone size, and D and trimming were worked out from the DNA. In all, the sample holds 150,000 or so clones, and roughly four fifths of those were seen once. Together, the top ten hold roughly 1% of the sample.

The cohort comprised several hundred healthy bone marrow donors. At the time of sampling, every cohort member was nominally healthy, though immune exposures that went unrecorded were likely present. The donor was CMV seronegative and belonged to the group of roughly 330 seronegative cohort members. A peripheral blood sample was provided by each donor, and peripheral blood mononuclear cells were used for TCR beta sequencing. The Qiagen DNeasy Blood Extraction Kit was used to extract genomic DNA from the blood cell samples. With regard to this clone: The clone's antigen remains unknown. There are no base qualities to consult, and no much larger clone falls within one base.

Sequencing used PBMCs. This clonotype was obtained from a middle-aged woman in good health and CMV-seronegative. The chain joins TRBV25-1 to TRBJ2-7; a weak D assignment points to TRBD2 (5 bases agree). The CDR3 loop reads CASSRGSYEQYF. The DNA sequence reads TGTGCCAGCAGTCGGGGTTCCTACGAGCAGTACTTC.